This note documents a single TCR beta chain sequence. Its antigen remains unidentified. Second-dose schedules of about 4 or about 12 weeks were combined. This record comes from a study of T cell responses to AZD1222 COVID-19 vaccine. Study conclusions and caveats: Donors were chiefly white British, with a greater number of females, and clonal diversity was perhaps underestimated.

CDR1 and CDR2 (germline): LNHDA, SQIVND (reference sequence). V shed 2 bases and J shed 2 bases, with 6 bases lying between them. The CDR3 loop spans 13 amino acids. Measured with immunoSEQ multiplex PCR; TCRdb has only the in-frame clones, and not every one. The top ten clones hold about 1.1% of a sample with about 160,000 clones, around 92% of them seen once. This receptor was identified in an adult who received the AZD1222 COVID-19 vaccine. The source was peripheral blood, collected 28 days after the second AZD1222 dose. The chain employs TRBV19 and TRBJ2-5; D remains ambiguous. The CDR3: CASSIPRQETQYF. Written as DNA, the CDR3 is TGTGCCAGTAGTATACCCCGACAAGAGACCCAGTACTTC.